The T cell receptor beta chain described here comes from a study of blood T cell repertoires in COVID-19. The protocol was immunoSEQ multiplex PCR, while the TCRdb copy is restricted to in-frame clones and leaves out a portion. The profile covers 71,000 or so clones, with more than 65% appearing a single time and approximately 12% taken by the ten largest. The J segment lost 6 bases and the V segment lost 0 bases, leaving 14 bases of the junction unmatched. From germline, CDR1 is LGHNA and CDR2 YNFKEQ. This CDR3 has 19 amino acids. V usage is TRBV4-2 and J usage is TRBJ2-3; TRBD2 matches at 11 bases. This clonotype was obtained from a man aged 50-60 years with acute or convalescent COVID-19. The sample was peripheral blood. The CDR3 spells CASSQDAGWDSGGADTQYF. The CDR3 bases are TGTGCCAGCAGCCAAGACGCCGGGTGGGATAGCGGGGGGGCGGATACGCAGTATTTT.